One and the same sample provided the 24 T cell receptor beta chains below, sequenced in a study of CD8 T cells in Susac syndrome. Reverse transcription used about 0.45 to 1 ug RNA and random hexamers. MiXCR was run by TCRdb on the immunoSEQ multiplex PCR reads, yielding one entry per CDR3 protein. The sample holds some 120,000 distinct CDR3 sequences, just under 95% seen once. Sequenced sample: CD8+ T cells from PBMCs. The receptors were gathered from a human donor with Susac syndrome.

The chain combines TRBV7-9 with TRBJ2-5; tentative D call: TRBD1 (5 bases). Trimming stripped 4 bases from V and 1 base from J, with 7 bases between. In germline, CDR1 is SEHNR, CDR2 FQNEAQ (reference sequence). CDR3 length equals 13 residues. CDR3: CASSSTAQETQYF. CDR3 bases: TGTGCCAGCAGCTCGACAGCCCAAGAGACCCAGTACTTC.

This chain joins TRBV24-1 and TRBJ1-5; D is perhaps TRBD1 (5 bases). The CDR3 contains 14 residues. The germline CDR1 and CDR2 sequences are KGHDR and SFDVKD. The V end was cut by 4 bases, the J end by 0 bases, with 6 bases between. CDR3 bases: TGTGCCACCAGTGACAGGGTTAGCAATCAGCCCCAGCATTTT. It is translated as CATSDRVSNQPQHF.

The chain joins TRBV30 to TRBJ1-5; 8 positions agree with TRBD1. CDR1 GTSNPN and CDR2 SVGIG come from the germline V gene (reference sequence). V lost 2 bases, J lost 4 bases, and 4 bases stayed unmatched. There are 14 residues in the CDR3. The CDR3 DNA reads as TGTGCCTGGAGTACCGGGACAGGAAATCAGCCCCAGCATTTT. Translation: CAWSTGTGNQPQHF.

The rearrangement uses TRBV18 and TRBJ2-4; D is ambiguous. Germline lookup yields CDR1 KGHSH and CDR2 LQKENI. Trimming cost V 2 bases and J 0 bases, with 11 bases left between them. The CDR3 is 16 amino acids. The CDR3 loop reads CASSPTPFLAKNIQYF. The CDR3 nucleotides are TGTGCCAGCTCACCAACACCCTTTCTAGCCAAAAACATTCAGTACTTC.

The rearrangement links TRBV5-4 to TRBJ2-2; D gene ambiguous. Between the trimmed V and J ends, which lost 2 bases and 4 bases, there was a span of 3 bases. CDR1 and CDR2 (germline): SGHNT, YYREEE (reference sequence). The CDR3 contains 12 residues. The CDR3 DNA is TGTGCCAGCAGCTTTCCCACCGGGGAGCTGTTTTTT. This codes for CASSFPTGELFF.

In DNA, the CDR3 is TGTGCCAGCAGTTACGGGACTAGCGGCACAGATACGCAGTATTTT. This codes for CASSYGTSGTDTQYF. This chain links TRBV6-5 with TRBJ2-3; 10 bases map to TRBD2. CDR3 size: 15 residues. The V segment lost 2 bases and the J segment 1 base; nucleotides outside the gene matches: 0. The germline gives CDR1 MNHEY, CDR2 SVGAGI.

The table lists this clonotype with a count of one. The chain carries TRBV3-1 and TRBJ2-1, with D unclear. The germline V gene has CDR1 LGHDT and CDR2 YNNKEL (reference sequence). CDR3 size: 15 residues. Trimming cost V 0 bases and J 8 bases, with 14 bases left between them. The CDR3 sequence: CASSQDSVGPDEQFF. CDR3 nucleotides: TGTGCCAGCAGCCAAGACTCCGTGGGCCCGGATGAGCAGTTCTTC.

The chain combines TRBV19 with TRBJ2-5; weak D call: TRBD2 (5 bases). Germline V gene lookup returns CDR1 LNHDA and CDR2 SQIVND (reference sequence). The germline V and J ends were trimmed by 5 bases and 5 bases, with 12 bases remaining between them. This CDR3 contains 13 residues. This chain's CDR3 is CASSWRMRETQYF. The CDR3 bases are TGTGCCAGTAGTTGGAGGATGAGGGAGACCCAGTACTTC.

The chain uses TRBV19 and TRBJ2-1, with 10 nucleotides matching TRBD2. The CDR3 covers 15 residues. V lost 4 bases to trimming and J lost 7 bases; unmatched junction nucleotides: 7. The germline V gene has CDR1 LNHDA and CDR2 SQIVND (reference sequence). The CDR3 DNA reads as TGTGCCAGTAGTACCTCGCTAGCGGGGGTGAATGAGCAGTTCTTC. As protein: CASSTSLAGVNEQFF.

This chain connects TRBV2 to TRBJ1-1, with TRBD1 matching over 7 bases. V shed 0 bases and J 5 bases; nucleotides not matched to a gene: 9. The germline CDR1 and CDR2 sequences are SNHLY and FYNNEI. The CDR3 covers 16 residues. The CDR3 bases are TGTGCCAGCAGTGAAGCGCTTCCCAGGGGGTGGACTGAAGCTTTCTTT. Translating it yields CASSEALPRGWTEAFF.

The rearrangement uses TRBV20-1 and TRBJ2-1, with 15 bases fitting TRBD2. Trimming cost V 4 bases and J 5 bases; bases outside gene matches: 18. The CDR3 extends over 20 amino acids. Germline V CDR1 and CDR2: DFQATT, SNEGSKA (reference sequence). The CDR3 reads CSATGTSGGLPMGNHNEQFF. The CDR3 region has the DNA TGCAGTGCTACCGGGACTAGCGGGGGGCTCCCAATGGGGAATCACAATGAGCAGTTCTTC.

The chain combines TRBV20-1 with TRBJ2-5; no clear D. CDR1 is DFQATT, CDR2 SNEGSKA, per germline (reference sequence). This CDR3 is 14 amino acids long. V lost 5 bases, J lost 6 bases, and 19 bases lay in between. The CDR3 loop reads CSAADLPAGQTQYF. Written as DNA, the CDR3 is TGCAGTGCTGCAGACCTCCCCGCCGGGCAGACCCAGTACTTC.

The J gene is TRBJ2-4, the V gene TRBV6-5, with TRBD1 identical over 7 bases. V was clipped by 3 bases and J by 3 bases; unmatched bases: 2. The CDR3 sequence is 14 residues long. Germline CDR1 is MNHEY and CDR2 is SVGAGI. CDR3 nucleotides: TGTGCCAGCAGTTATGGGGACAGCAAAAACATTCAGTACTTC. It codes for CASSYGDSKNIQYF.

In its sample, this clonotype was seen once. The chain couples TRBV7-9 to TRBJ2-3; 8 nucleotides line up with TRBD1. Per the germline V gene, CDR1 is SEHNR and CDR2 is FQNEAQ (reference sequence). The V segment lost 5 bases and the J segment 1 base; nucleotides outside the gene matches: 5. This CDR3 region has 15 residues. Here the CDR3 reads CASSGFRGRTDTQYF. In DNA form, the CDR3 reads TGTGCCAGCAGCGGTTTCAGGGGGCGCACAGATACGCAGTATTTT. The whole variable domain, filled in from reference TRBV7-9 and TRBJ2-3, reads DTGVSQNPRHKITKRGQNVTFRCDPISEHNRLYWYRQTLGQGPEFLTYFQNEAQLEKSRLLSDRFSAERPKGSFSTLEIQRTEQGDSAMYLCASSGFRGRTDTQYFGPGTRLTVL.

CDR3 DNA sequence: TGTGCCAGCAGCCGGGACAGGGATAATGAGCAGTTCTTC. Its protein product is CASSRDRDNEQFF. The rearrangement links TRBV9 to TRBJ2-1, with 9 bases lining up with TRBD1. The CDR3 runs 13 residues. Germline V gene sequence: CDR1 SGDLS, CDR2 YYNGEE. V shed 4 bases and J 7 bases; nucleotides not matched to a gene: 3.

The J gene is TRBJ2-3, the V gene TRBV4-1, with 7 bases identical to TRBD1. There are 18 residues in the CDR3. CDR1 and CDR2 from the germline V gene are MGHRA and YSYEKL. With V trimmed by 1 base and J by 5 bases, 15 bases remained unmatched. As DNA, the CDR3 is TGCGCCAGCAGCCAAGTAGGTTTAGGGGGCCGTGTTAGAGATACGCAGTATTTT. Its translation is CASSQVGLGGRVRDTQYF.

The chain recombines TRBV13 with TRBJ2-1; the match to TRBD1 covers 9 bases. The CDR3 spans 14 residues. V lost 5 bases to trimming and J lost 4 bases; unmatched junction nucleotides: 3. Looked up from germline, CDR1 is PRHDT and CDR2 is FYEKMQ (reference sequence). The CDR3: CASSRDRVYNEQFF. The DNA of the CDR3 is TGTGCCAGCAGCCGGGACAGGGTATACAATGAGCAGTTCTTC.

The chain recombines TRBV5-1 with TRBJ2-7, with 10 positions matching TRBD2. The J segment lost 4 bases and the V segment lost 3 bases, leaving 19 bases of the junction unmatched. Germline lookup yields CDR1 SGHRS and CDR2 YFSETQ. There are 19 residues in the CDR3. The CDR3 sequence: CASSSGTSVILRPRYEQYF. As DNA, the CDR3 is TGCGCCAGCAGCTCTGGGACTAGCGTTATATTGCGGCCCCGATACGAGCAGTACTTC.

This clonotype came up once. This sequence joins TRBV25-1 and TRBJ2-2; TRBD1 agrees at 7 bases. Germline V gene data show CDR1 as MGHDK and CDR2 as SYGVNS. The V gene end was trimmed by 3 bases and the J gene end by 4 bases; junction bases not matched to a gene: 8. The CDR3 sequence is 16 residues long. This CDR3 reads CASSESTGSPTGELFF. As DNA, the CDR3 is TGTGCCAGCAGTGAGTCGACAGGGAGTCCCACCGGGGAGCTGTTTTTT.

This chain uses TRBV12-3 or TRBV12-4 with TRBJ2-3; 9 nucleotides line up with TRBD2. The V and J ends lost 3 bases and 2 bases, in that order; junction bases with no gene match: 9. This CDR3 is 17 amino acids long. The CDR3 DNA reads TGTGCCAGCAGTTTTTTATTAGTAGCGGGAGTCACAGATACGCAGTATTTT. The encoded protein is CASSFLLVAGVTDTQYF.

This sequence joins TRBV4-2 and TRBJ2-7, with 8 nucleotides matching TRBD2. V lost 3 bases, J lost 0 bases, and 4 bases stayed unmatched. CDR1 and CDR2 from the germline V gene are LGHNA and YNFKEQ. This CDR3 is 15 amino acids long. The DNA for the CDR3 is TGTGCCAGCAGCCATCAAAGCGGGAGCTCCTACGAGCAGTACTTC. This sequence encodes CASSHQSGSSYEQYF.

The rearrangement links TRBV29-1 to TRBJ2-2; 7 positions agree with TRBD1. From germline, CDR1 is SQVTM and CDR2 ANQGSEA. V shed 6 bases and J 0 bases; nucleotides not matched to a gene: 7. This CDR3 is 15 amino acids long. The CDR3 sequence: CSVQGTVPNTGELFF. The CDR3 DNA reads as TGCAGCGTCCAGGGGACAGTACCGAACACCGGGGAGCTGTTTTTT.

CDR3: CAWSESSYNEQFF. In nucleotides, the CDR3 is TGTGCCTGGAGTGAAAGCTCCTACAATGAGCAGTTCTTC. The V call is TRBV30, the J call TRBJ2-1; no firm D call. The V and J ends lost 1 base and 0 bases respectively, with 4 bases between them. This CDR3 has 13 amino acids. The germline V gene has CDR1 GTSNPN and CDR2 SVGIG (reference sequence).

The V and J genes are TRBV11-1 and TRBJ2-1, with a possible D match to TRBD1 (6 bases). Per germline, CDR1 SGHAT and CDR2 FQDESV (reference sequence). V was cut by 5 bases and J by 4 bases, with 15 bases left in between. This CDR3 region has 15 residues. The CDR3 protein is CASSPDRWIYNEQFF. The CDR3 DNA is TGTGCCAGCAGCCCCGACAGGTGGATATACAATGAGCAGTTCTTC.